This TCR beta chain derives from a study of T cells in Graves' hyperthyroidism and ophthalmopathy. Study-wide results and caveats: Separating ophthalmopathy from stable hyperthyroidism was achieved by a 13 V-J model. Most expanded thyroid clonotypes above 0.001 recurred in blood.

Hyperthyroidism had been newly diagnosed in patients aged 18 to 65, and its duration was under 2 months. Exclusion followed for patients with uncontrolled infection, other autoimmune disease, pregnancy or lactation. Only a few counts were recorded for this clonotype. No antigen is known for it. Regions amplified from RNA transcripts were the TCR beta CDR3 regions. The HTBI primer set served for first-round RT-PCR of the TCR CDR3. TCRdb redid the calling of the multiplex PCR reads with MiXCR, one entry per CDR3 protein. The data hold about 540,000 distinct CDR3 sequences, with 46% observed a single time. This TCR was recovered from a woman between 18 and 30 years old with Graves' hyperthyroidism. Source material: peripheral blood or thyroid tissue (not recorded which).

DNA of the CDR3: TGTGCCAGCAGCTTAGATTCGGCAGGGGGACCCTACGAGCAGTACTTC. This encodes CASSLDSAGGPYEQYF. The chain links TRBV7-2 to TRBJ2-7; 7 bases are a match to TRBD1. Unmatched junction bases numbered 8, after V lost 1 base and J lost 2 bases. The CDR3 consists of 16 residues. Germline CDR1 SGHTA, CDR2 FQGNSA. The full variable domain, its missing parts supplied by reference TRBV7-2 and TRBJ2-7, is GAGVSQSPSNKVTEKGKDVELRCDPISGHTALYWYRQSLGQGLEFLIYFQGNSAPDKSGLPSDRFSAERTGGSVSTLTIQRTQQEDSAVYLCASSLDSAGGPYEQYFGPGTRLTVT.